This note documents a single TCR beta chain sequence. What it recognizes is unknown. These data originate in a study of shared clonotypes between healthy human individuals. Study results and limitations: The generation probabilities recorded for non-shared clonotypes fell below those of clonotypes shared by all four donors. Among four donors, approximately 4.6% of naive CD4 clonotypes were found in common.

TCRdb's copy holds only in-frame clones and misses some; the assay was immunoSEQ multiplex PCR. Among over a million clones listed, 95% to 97% were seen once. Trimming left V 3 bases short and J 1 base short, with 17 bases between. This CDR3 has 17 residues. The germline CDR1 and CDR2 sequences are LNHDA and SQIVND (reference sequence). Sequenced sample: naive CD4+ T cells sorted from blood. The subset was: CD45RA+ positively selected. The V and J genes are TRBV19 and TRBJ2-3; the D gene is possibly TRBD2 (5 bases). The receptor's source is a man in his thirties or forties in good health. As DNA, the CDR3 is TGTGCCAGTAGTATCTTGAGTCTGGGAGACGGCACAGATACGCAGTATTTT. Residues: CASSILSLGDGTDTQYF.